The present T cell receptor beta chain was sequenced within a study of shared clonotypes between healthy human individuals. Study-wide background: A donor's plate count was three for CD4 naive and three for CD4 memory; CD8 naive had two and CD8 memory one. The study, taken as a whole, reports: Rarefaction revealed incomplete sorted-subset sequencing despite large depth. Sharing across four donors was highest in naive CD4 (around 5%) and lowest in memory CD8 (around 0.4%). Shared clonotypes across all four donors exceeded non-shared ones in generation probability.

The method was immunoSEQ multiplex PCR; TCRdb's version includes in-frame clones alone and lacks a portion of them. This sample has 1.5 million to 2.5 million clones, with approximately 94% found just once. Naive CD8 populations comprised CD45RO-negative cells positively selected for CCR7, excluding terminally differentiated effector memory CD45RA+ cells. Regarding this clone: The antigen remains undetermined.

The CDR3 loop spans 15 amino acids. V trimming: 1 base; J trimming: 4 bases; junction bases outside the gene matches: 3. Looked up from germline, CDR1 is LNHNV and CDR2 is YYDKDF (reference sequence). This chain links TRBV15 with TRBJ2-2; 7 nucleotides line up with TRBD2. Sequencing used naive CD8+ T cells sorted from blood. The sequence was collected from a man aged 18 to 35 in good health. CDR3 bases: TGTGCCACCAGCAGAGTTAGGGAGGGCACCGGGGAGCTGTTTTTT. Encoded protein: CATSRVREGTGELFF.